One and the same sample provided the 3 T cell receptor beta chains below, sequenced in a study of molecular identifiers for immune sequencing clone quantification. TCRdb processed the PCR reads anew with MiXCR; each CDR3 protein has one entry. The table has just under 650,000 distinct CDR3 sequences, 15% to 20% seen once. The sequenced material came from naive CD8+ T cells from blood, with Jurkat cell RNA spiked in. The sample's subset: FACS-sorted CD8+CD4-CCR7+CD45RA+ naive T cells. The receptor source for this set is a human donor in good health. Some libraries in this study had Jurkat cell RNA spiked in.

This clonotype was picked up a small number of times. This sequence joins TRBV12-5 and TRBJ2-7, with D tentatively TRBD2 (6 bases). Per the germline V gene, CDR1 is LGHNT and CDR2 is FRNRAP. V was shortened by 3 bases and J by 0 bases, with 12 bases between the two germline ends. The CDR3 loop spans 15 amino acids. The CDR3 region has the DNA TGTGCTAGTGGTTTAGGAGGGTTCTACTCCTACGAGCAGTACTTC. Translation gives CASGLGGFYSYEQYF.

V and J are TRBV25-1 and TRBJ2-7; no firm D call. The CDR3 is made up of 14 amino acids. V was shortened by 5 bases and J by 1 base, with 12 bases between the two germline ends. Germline V lookup: CDR1 MGHDK, CDR2 SYGVNS. The CDR3 DNA reads as TGTGCCAGCAGTTTGACAAGGAATTCCTACGAGCAGTACTTC. Residues: CASSLTRNSYEQYF.

This clonotype was detected a few times. V is TRBV13 and J is TRBJ2-5; 12 bases are a match to TRBD2. Germline CDR1 reads PRHDT; CDR2 reads FYEKMQ (reference sequence). The CDR3 loop spans 16 amino acids. Losses at the gene ends were 5 bases for V and 5 bases for J; bases not matched to a gene: 9. The CDR3 reads CASSTPGLAGWETQYF. CDR3 sequence (DNA): TGTGCCAGCAGCACCCCAGGACTAGCGGGGTGGGAGACCCAGTACTTC. Full variable domain (outside the CDR3, taken from reference TRBV13 and TRBJ2-5): AAGVIQSPRHLIKEKRETATLKCYPIPRHDTVYWYQQGPGQDPQFLISFYEKMQSDKGSIPDRFSAQQFSDYHSELNMSSLELGDSALYFCASSTPGLAGWETQYFGPGTRLLVL.